The entry that follows covers one T cell receptor (beta chain) sequence. PCR used 60 Vbeta primers and 13 Jbeta primers. Some clones are missing from TCRdb's copy, which holds only in-frame ones; the method was immunoSEQ multiplex PCR. Of hundreds of thousands of clones in the sample, around 80% were seen once. The sample is drawn from a study of cytomegalovirus exposure and HLA in healthy donors. Across the whole study: There were some 81 million unique TCRs (from HLA-typed donors) in an early data release.

Trimming cost V 5 bases and J 6 bases; bases outside gene matches: 8. The germline CDR1 and CDR2 sequences are SNHLY and FYNNEI. The CDR3 length is 15 residues. Sample: PBMCs. This sequence originates from a boy younger than 18 in good health and CMV-seronegative. The chain has TRBV2 and TRBJ2-2; 8 nucleotides line up with TRBD1. DNA for the CDR3: TGTGCCAGCAGTTTGGCAGGGGGCTTCGCCGGGGAGCTGTTTTTT. Translating it yields CASSLAGGFAGELFF.